Listed here are 27 T cell receptor beta chains from one sample, sequenced in a study of cytomegalovirus exposure and HLA in healthy donors. This PCR relied on a set of 60 Vbeta primers and 13 Jbeta primers. The protocol was immunoSEQ multiplex PCR, while the TCRdb copy is restricted to in-frame clones and leaves out a portion. Of approximately 92,000 clones detected, more than 60% appear once; the ten largest clones hold roughly 6.6%. The sample taken for sequencing was PBMCs. Source of these receptors: a man aged 45-65 years in good health and CMV-seropositive.

This sequence joins TRBV5-6 and TRBJ1-2, with D uncertain. This CDR3 has 13 amino acids. The germline V gene has CDR1 SGHDT and CDR2 YYEEEE. The ends were cut back, 2 bases at V and 5 bases at J, with 10 bases in the middle. The CDR3 region is CASSFRESYGYTF. The DNA of the CDR3 is TGTGCCAGCAGCTTCCGCGAATCATATGGCTACACCTTC.

Regarding this clone: Sequence at one end of the junction differs from germline and may be a read error. The chain links TRBV25-1 to TRBJ1-2; possible D gene TRBD1, 5 bases. Per germline, CDR1 MGHDK and CDR2 SYGVNS. The CDR3 consists of 12 residues. The CDR3 loop is CASRGELYGYPF. CDR3 DNA: TGTGCCAGCAGAGGGGAACTCTATGGCTACCCCTTC.

V gene TRBV6-6 combines with J gene TRBJ2-7; D remains ambiguous. Germline CDR1 and CDR2: MNHNY and SVGAGI (reference sequence). V lost 5 bases to trimming and J lost 6 bases, with 8 bases between them. This CDR3 comprises 11 residues. CDR3 sequence: CASSTIGEQYF. The CDR3 DNA is TGTGCCAGCAGTACAATTGGCGAGCAGTACTTC.

The rearrangement joins TRBV1 to TRBJ2-3; the listed D gene, TRBD2, was not tested against the DNA. TRBV1 is shown as a pseudogene. The CDR3 loop spans 18 amino acids. The CDR3 region is CTSSQGPSKRGSTDTQYF. CDR3 nucleotide sequence: TGCACCAGCAGCCAGGGCCCATCGAAGCGGGGGAGCACAGATACGCAGTATTTT.

This clone was counted a few times. The rearrangement links TRBV6-1 to TRBJ2-3, with D uncertain. V was trimmed by 2 bases and J by 2 bases, leaving 11 bases between them. This CDR3 contains 15 residues. The germline CDR1 and CDR2 sequences are MNHNS and SASEGT. CDR3: CASSEPPSLTDTQYF. The CDR3 nucleotides are TGTGCCAGCAGTGAACCCCCAAGCCTCACAGATACGCAGTATTTT.

A single count supports this clone. The chain couples TRBV7-2 to TRBJ2-3, with 10 bases lining up with TRBD2. CDR1 and CDR2 (germline): SGHTA, FQGNSA. The CDR3 is 14 amino acids. V shed 8 bases and J 2 bases; nucleotides not matched to a gene: 4. The CDR3 reads CASGTSGVTDTQYF. The DNA for the CDR3 is TGTGCCAGCGGCACTAGCGGGGTCACAGATACGCAGTATTTT.

V usage is TRBV7-8 and J usage is TRBJ2-7; no clear D gene. The CDR3 consists of 12 residues. The V gene lost 0 bases and the J gene lost 6 bases, with 6 bases spanning the gap. The germline CDR1 and CDR2 sequences are SGHVS and FQNEAQ. As DNA, the CDR3 is TGTGCCAGCAGCTTAGCGAGGTCCGAGCAGTACTTC. Amino acids: CASSLARSEQYF.

This rearrangement joins TRBV5-1 to TRBJ2-7; the match to TRBD2 covers 8 bases. CDR3 length: 15 residues. CDR1 and CDR2 from the germline V gene are SGHRS and YFSETQ. The V gene end was trimmed by 4 bases and the J gene end by 3 bases; junction bases not matched to a gene: 9. CDR3 nucleotides: TGCGCCAGCAGCCCCATGGCGGGGGGCATCTACGAGCAGTACTTC. Translating it yields CASSPMAGGIYEQYF.

The V call is TRBV5-6, the J call TRBJ1-1; D not certain. Per germline, CDR1 SGHDT and CDR2 YYEEEE. The CDR3 runs 13 residues. The germline V and J ends were trimmed by 4 bases and 4 bases, with 11 bases remaining between them. This CDR3 is CASSSRVVTEAFF. The CDR3 DNA sequence: TGTGCCAGCAGCAGCCGGGTGGTCACTGAAGCTTTCTTT.

The CDR3 spells CASSSGGRNEQFF. The CDR3 nucleotides read TGTGCCAGCAGCTCGGGGGGTAGGAATGAGCAGTTCTTC. This chain uses TRBV7-2 with TRBJ2-1; 7 bases map to TRBD2. After removal of 4 bases from V and 7 bases from J, the junction contained 4 bases not matched to a gene. The CDR3 runs to 13 residues. Germline V CDR1 and CDR2: SGHTA, FQGNSA.

This clone was observed a single time. This sequence joins TRBV27 and TRBJ2-1; 7 bases align to TRBD2. After removal of 5 bases from V and 4 bases from J, the junction contained 5 bases not matched to a gene. This CDR3 region has 14 residues. Germline-derived CDR1 and CDR2 are MNHEY and SMNVEV (reference sequence). CDR3 sequence reads: CASSPGLPYNEQFF. The CDR3 DNA is TGTGCCAGCAGTCCGGGACTACCTTACAATGAGCAGTTCTTC.

The chain uses TRBV5-1 and TRBJ1-1; no definite D call. Per the germline V gene, CDR1 is SGHRS and CDR2 is YFSETQ. The CDR3 totals 13 residues. Trimming removed 0 bases at V and 5 bases at J, with 8 bases between. The DNA for the CDR3 is TGCGCCAGCAGCTTGGGGGCCCGAACTGAAGCTTTCTTT. Translating gives CASSLGARTEAFF.

The CDR3 loop reads CASSWGQTGYNEKLFF. The CDR3 region has the DNA TGCGCCAGCAGCTGGGGGCAGACAGGGTATAATGAAAAACTGTTTTTT. The rearrangement uses TRBV5-1 and TRBJ1-4; 7 bases fit TRBD1. Germline-derived CDR1 and CDR2 are SGHRS and YFSETQ. The CDR3 is made up of 16 amino acids. V lost 3 bases to trimming and J lost 4 bases; unmatched junction nucleotides: 9.

This chain uses TRBV7-2 with TRBJ1-5, with 10 positions matching TRBD1. After removal of 5 bases from V and 7 bases from J, the junction contained 8 bases not matched to a gene. This CDR3 comprises 15 residues. Looked up from germline, CDR1 is SGHTA and CDR2 is FQGNSA. The CDR3 reads CASSPTGGAWQPQHF. CDR3 coding DNA: TGTGCCAGCAGCCCGACAGGGGGCGCATGGCAGCCCCAGCATTTT.

This chain uses TRBV2 with TRBJ2-5; D is possibly TRBD1 (5 bases). The better agreement between TRBJ2-7 and the DNA end casts doubt on the J call. Looked up from germline, CDR1 is SNHLY and CDR2 is FYNNEI. The CDR3 length is 15 residues. The CDR3 DNA reads as TGTGCCAGCAGTTCGCGACAGCTGAGCTCCTACGAGCAGTACTTC. Translated, it gives CASSSRQLSSYEQYF.

Of note for this clone: Without the conserved terminal phenylalanine or tryptophan, this CDR3 likely stems from a read error. The chain carries TRBV19 and TRBJ2-7; D ambiguous. CDR3 length equals 14 residues. V dropped 3 bases and J dropped 2 bases, with 11 bases sitting between them. Per the germline V gene, CDR1 is LNHDA and CDR2 is SQIVND (reference sequence). The CDR3 reads CASSIGGPPYEQYL. CDR3 sequence (DNA): TGTGCCAGTAGTATTGGCGGTCCCCCCTACGAGCAGTACCTC.

V usage is TRBV5-6 and J usage is TRBJ2-7, with TRBD1 as a possible D gene (5 bases). V shed 4 bases and J shed 3 bases, with 11 bases lying between them. Germline V gene lookup returns CDR1 SGHDT and CDR2 YYEEEE. This CDR3 has 13 amino acids. CDR3: CASSPGPNYEQYF. CDR3 nucleotides: TGTGCCAGCAGCCCAGGGCCAAACTACGAGCAGTACTTC.

V is TRBV29-1 and J is TRBJ2-1, with D maybe TRBD1 (5 bases). Germline assignment: CDR1 SQVTM and CDR2 ANQGSEA. Trimming left V 5 bases short and J 5 bases short, with 22 bases between. The CDR3 has 16 residues. CDR3 coding DNA: TGCAGCGTTCCCGCTGTGACAGCAGCATGGGACAATGAGCAGTTCTTC. Residues: CSVPAVTAAWDNEQFF.

V usage is TRBV27 and J usage is TRBJ1-2, with TRBD1 identical over 8 bases. CDR3 length: 15 amino acids. Germline-derived CDR1 and CDR2 are MNHEY and SMNVEV (reference sequence). The J segment lost 0 bases and the V segment lost 7 bases, leaving 7 bases of the junction unmatched. The CDR3 protein is CASNSLQGANYGYTF. Written as DNA, the CDR3 is TGTGCCAGCAACTCCCTACAGGGGGCTAACTATGGCTACACCTTC.

The chain links TRBV19 to TRBJ1-2; D remains unclear. Germline CDR1 LNHDA, CDR2 SQIVND (reference sequence). The CDR3 has 15 residues. The ends were cut back, 4 bases at V and 5 bases at J, with 17 bases in the middle. Written as DNA, the CDR3 is TGTGCCAGTAGTAATTTCGCCAAGAGCGCGTATGGCTACACCTTC. As protein: CASSNFAKSAYGYTF.

The chain has TRBV2 and TRBJ1-4; 7 bases are a match to TRBD1. V shed 5 bases, J shed 11 bases, and the junction held 11 bases outside the gene matches. Germline-derived CDR1 and CDR2 are SNHLY and FYNNEI. This CDR3 has 14 residues. The CDR3 spells CASSKEDRLGKLFF. In nucleotides, the CDR3 is TGTGCCAGCAGTAAAGAGGACAGGCTGGGGAAACTGTTTTTT.

The gene calls are TRBV5-1 and TRBJ1-1, with TRBD1 matching 7 bases. The trim removed 0 bases at V and 5 bases at J, leaving 10 bases unmatched. The CDR3 totals 16 residues. Germline V gene sequence: CDR1 SGHRS, CDR2 YFSETQ. The CDR3 protein is CASSLDLLTGPTEAFF. In DNA form, the CDR3 reads TGCGCCAGCAGCTTGGACCTCTTGACAGGGCCTACTGAAGCTTTCTTT.

The V and J genes are TRBV6-1 and TRBJ1-1; no reliable D call. The CDR3 is 13 amino acids. V lost 1 base and J 6 bases, leaving 9 bases between the germline ends. CDR1 is MNHNS, CDR2 SASEGT, per germline. The DNA for the CDR3 is TGTGCCAGCAGTGAAGTAGCAGTGGCTGAAGCTTTCTTT. Its protein product is CASSEVAVAEAFF.

The V and J genes are TRBV25-1 and TRBJ2-3; 13 bases map to TRBD2. The junction had 5 bases not matched to a gene; V was cut back by 4 bases and J by 7 bases. The CDR3 runs to 15 residues. From germline, CDR1 is MGHDK and CDR2 SYGVNS. CDR3 amino acids: CASSGTSGGAHTQYF. The CDR3 DNA sequence: TGTGCCAGCAGTGGAACTAGCGGGGGGGCTCATACGCAGTATTTT.

This clone was detected a few times. V gene TRBV7-2 combines with J gene TRBJ2-1; 7 bases are shared with TRBD1. CDR1 and CDR2 from the germline V gene are SGHTA and FQGNSA. The CDR3 is 15 amino acids. The junction had 8 bases not matched to a gene; V was cut back by 5 bases and J by 4 bases. CDR3 loop: CASSTAGTEYNEQFF. CDR3 sequence (DNA): TGTGCCAGCAGCACCGCCGGGACAGAGTACAATGAGCAGTTCTTC.

V gene TRBV2 combines with J gene TRBJ1-1; D not resolved. V lost 7 bases and J 4 bases, leaving 13 bases between the germline ends. The CDR3 contains 13 residues. Germline V gives CDR1 SNHLY, CDR2 FYNNEI. The CDR3 sequence is CASNWVSGTEAFF. The CDR3 DNA is TGTGCCAGCAATTGGGTTTCGGGCACTGAAGCTTTCTTT.

The chain carries TRBV7-9 and TRBJ2-7; TRBD2 agrees at 10 bases. Per germline, CDR1 SEHNR and CDR2 FQNEAQ (reference sequence). The CDR3 totals 15 residues. V lost 5 bases, J lost 2 bases, and 6 bases stayed unmatched. CDR3 loop: CASSETSGEPYEQYF. CDR3 sequence (DNA): TGTGCCAGCAGCGAAACTAGCGGGGAGCCCTACGAGCAGTACTTC.